This record concerns one TCR beta chain sequence. The clone's antigen remains unknown. The sample holds no much larger clone one base away, and base qualities are not on file. This record belongs to a study of shared clonotypes between healthy human individuals (dated by TCRdb to the early 2020s). Broadly, across the study: The cohort included three men and a couple of women between 18 and 49 years of age. For each donor, three plates each were used for CD4 naive and CD4 memory, two plates were used for CD8 naive, and one plate was used for CD8 memory. The study deeply sequenced blood TCR repertoires of about 5 healthy adults to estimate repertoire size and the extent of clonotype sharing between individuals. Libraries were prepared and TCR repertoires were sequenced by different laboratories using diverse techniques, in order to increase sequencing depth and limit assay-specific biases. Leukapheresis yielded between about 0.94 and 8.9 billion PBMCs per donor. Paper-wide results and their limitations: Even with the large sequencing depth, rarefaction of the sorted-subset datasets indicated that sequencing was incomplete. Higher generation probabilities were observed for clonotypes shared by all four sorted-subset donors than for non-shared clonotypes. Larger estimated clonotype richness was generally found for naive subsets than for memory subsets. Because the study included a small number of donors, the genetic and exposure-history diversity represented was limited. Pairwise subsampling led to the expectation that sequencing depth would affect the degree of clonotype sharing among donors. Sampling was restricted to blood, and TCR repertoires in tissues likely differ from the TCR repertoires found in blood. When a handful of donors were compared, the shared fraction of clonotypes was around 4.6% for naive CD4, approximately 3.5% for naive CD8, 2.3% for memory CD4, and 0.35% to 0.4% for memory CD8.

Using the deep immunoSEQ assay, multiplex PCR amplified TCR CDR3 regions from genomic DNA. Genomic DNA extracted from each cell subset was distributed evenly over all wells of several immunoSEQ 96-well plates, and each plate served as one replicate. For sorted subsets, each replicate PCR was loaded with roughly 190 ng genomic DNA, equivalent to 25,000 to 35,000 T cell genomes. Purified libraries were measured with a Qubit 3.0 fluorometer, size-checked on a Bioanalyzer 2100, and measured again with the KAPA Library Quantification kit. A separate single-read 150-cycle Illumina NextSeq 550 flow cell was used to sequence each immunoSEQ 96-well plate. Concerning the study's data processing: Because only junctional sequences without quality scores were contained in the immunoSEQ output, filtering matching that applied to full-length reads could not be performed. Sequences were annotated with PyIR, a Python wrapper for IgBLAST v1.9, and V/J genes and CDR3 were assigned using IMGT germline references. Reads were filtered out if the reads had weak V/J assignments (E-value above 1e-6), no CDR3, stop codons, out-of-frame junctions, or ambiguous translated residues. V3J clonotypes were defined as sequences sharing an identical inferred V gene, J gene, and CDR3 amino acid sequence. Percentage overlap between repertoires was calculated by dividing the number of shared unique clonotypes by the size of the smaller repertoire. Repertoire richness was assessed with RTK rarefaction, the Chao1 estimator, and Recon v2.1 estimates of unobserved clonotypes. Generation probabilities were computed with OLGA for all TCRbeta clonotypes obtained by the gDNA method from a few donors. The table comes from immuneACCESS by way of TCRdb, which keeps in-frame sequences with V and J called. Part of the clones is missing from these tables; in studies checked, under half for an unresolved V gene and the rest for unknown reasons. The V and J calls and clone size are taken from that table; D and trimming were inferred from the DNA. The sample table holds 2,500,000 or so clones, of which 85% to 95% were seen once. Around 0.4% of the sample comes from the top ten.

The donors were healthy, HIV-negative adults who had no recently reported acute infections or vaccinations. Every donor was a Caucasian adult residing in Nashville, Tennessee, USA. CD4+ T cells were enriched by magnetic negative selection, after which naive cells were positively selected on CD45RA and the negative fraction was taken as the memory subset. Blood was obtained by leukapheresis, after which PBMCs were separated by Ficoll-Histopaque density gradient centrifugation and cryopreserved in liquid nitrogen vapor phase. Purity and quantity of every magnetically sorted T cell population were checked by analytical flow cytometry. Each sorted fraction had its genomic DNA isolated and then quantified by UV absorbance on a Nanodrop 2000c. Relative to germline, V is 4 bases shorter and J is 3 bases shorter, with 16 bases between their ends. CDR1 is given as MDHEN and CDR2 as SYDVKM, both from the germline V gene. From its cysteine to its phenylalanine, the CDR3 spans 16 amino acids. Only the CDR3 portion is preserved as DNA: 48 bases, with reading frame beginning at the first base.

Sequencing used naive CD4+ T cells from PBMCs. The sample's cell subset or site label, decoded: CD45RA+ positively selected. Recombination joined TRBV28 with TRBJ2-1, with the identity of the D gene unclear. The receptor was derived from a man between 18 and 29 years old in good health. Some clones in this sample may be carry-over from other donors' samples. The DNA sequence is TGTGCCAGCAGTTCAGCCTTGGCAGAGAACTACAATGAGCAGTTCTTC. The translation is CASSSALAENYNEQFF. When the CDR3 is completed using the reference TRBV28 and TRBJ2-1 genes on either side, the full variable domain is DVKVTQSSRYLVKRTGEKVFLECVQDMDHENMFWYRQDPGLGLRLIYFSYDVKMKEKGDIPEGYSVSREKKERFSLILESASTNQTSMYLCASSSALAENYNEQFFGPGTRLTVL.